This T cell receptor (beta chain) was identified in a study of OX40 agonist ivuxolimab in advanced cancers. Study background: Eligibility admitted prior anti-PD-1, anti-PD-L1 or anti-CTLA-4 therapy; 40% had some.

Note on this clone: What it binds is not known.

Notes on the study in general: Individuals who were partial responders at 0.1-3.0 mg/kg had clonal expansion that ranked among the lowest.

TCRdb's copy holds only in-frame clones and misses some; the assay was immunoSEQ multiplex PCR. Found here are 60,000 to 70,000 clones, approximately 86% of them singletons; the top ten hold approximately 0.55%. Baseline, cycle 4 day 1, and cycle 7 day 1 were the blood sampling points. The germline V gene encodes CDR1 GTSNPN and CDR2 SVGIG (reference sequence). CDR3 size: 15 residues. The ends lost 3 bases at V and 7 bases at J; junction bases unmatched: 7. This TCR derives from an adult with an advanced solid tumor such as melanoma, head and neck, liver or kidney cancer. Sequenced here: CD4+ or CD8+ T cells sorted from blood, sampled in a trial of the OX40 agonist ivuxolimab. J is TRBJ1-6 and V is TRBV30; the match to TRBD1 covers 9 bases. The CDR3, as DNA: TGTGCCTGGAGCAGGGACAGGGCGAAGAATTCACCCCTCCACTTT. Encoded protein: CAWSRDRAKNSPLHF.